This TCR beta chain was sequenced during a study of blood T cell repertoires in COVID-19. Germline V lookup: CDR1 SGHDT, CDR2 YYEEEE. This CDR3 comprises 13 residues. V lost 0 bases and J 5 bases, leaving 8 bases between the germline ends. The protocol was immunoSEQ multiplex PCR, while the TCRdb copy is restricted to in-frame clones and leaves out a portion. The profile shows more than 300,000 clones, 88% of them singletons. The chain joins TRBV5-6 to TRBJ1-2; D possibly corresponds to TRBD1 (6 bases). This sequence was found in a woman in her 70s with COVID-19, enrolled during active disease. The sequencing input was peripheral blood. The CDR3 sequence is CASSLGTEYGYTF. CDR3 DNA sequence: TGTGCCAGCAGCTTGGGGACAGAGTATGGCTACACCTTC.